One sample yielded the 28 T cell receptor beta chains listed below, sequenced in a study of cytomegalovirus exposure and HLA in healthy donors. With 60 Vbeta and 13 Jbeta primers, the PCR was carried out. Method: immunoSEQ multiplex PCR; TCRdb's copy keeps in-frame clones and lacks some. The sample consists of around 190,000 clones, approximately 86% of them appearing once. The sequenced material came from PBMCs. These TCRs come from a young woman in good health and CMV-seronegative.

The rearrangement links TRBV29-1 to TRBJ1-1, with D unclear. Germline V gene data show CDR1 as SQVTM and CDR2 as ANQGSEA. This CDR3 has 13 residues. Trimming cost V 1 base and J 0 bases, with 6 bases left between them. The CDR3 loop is CSVEGRMNTEAFF. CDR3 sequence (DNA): TGCAGCGTTGAAGGCAGGATGAACACTGAAGCTTTCTTT.

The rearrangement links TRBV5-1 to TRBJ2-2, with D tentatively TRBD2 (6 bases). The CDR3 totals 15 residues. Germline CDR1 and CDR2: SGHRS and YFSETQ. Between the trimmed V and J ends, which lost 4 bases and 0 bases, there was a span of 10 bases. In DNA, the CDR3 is TGCGCCAGCAGCGTACGGGGGTCGAACACCGGGGAGCTGTTTTTT. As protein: CASSVRGSNTGELFF.

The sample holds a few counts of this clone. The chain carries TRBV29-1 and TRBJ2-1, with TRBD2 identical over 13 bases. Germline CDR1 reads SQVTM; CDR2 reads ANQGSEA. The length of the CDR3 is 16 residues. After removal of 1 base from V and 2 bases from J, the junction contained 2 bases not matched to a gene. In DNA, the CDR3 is TGCAGCGTTGAAGTGGGGACTAGCGGGACCTACAATGAGCAGTTCTTC. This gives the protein CSVEVGTSGTYNEQFF.

As DNA, the CDR3 is TGCGCCAGCAGCTCTGGACAGAGCTCCTACGAGCAGTACTTC. Encoded protein: CASSSGQSSYEQYF. V and J are TRBV5-1 and TRBJ2-7; TRBD1 is a possible D gene (6 bases). Trimming took 3 bases from V and 0 from J, leaving 10 bases between them. The V gene's germline CDR1 is SGHRS and CDR2 YFSETQ. This CDR3 region has 14 residues.

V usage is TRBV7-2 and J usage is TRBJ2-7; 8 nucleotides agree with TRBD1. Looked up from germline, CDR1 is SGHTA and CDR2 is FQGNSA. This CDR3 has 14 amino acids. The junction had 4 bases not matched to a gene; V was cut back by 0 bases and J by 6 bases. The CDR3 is CASSLALTGVEQYF. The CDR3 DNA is TGTGCCAGCAGCTTAGCGCTGACAGGGGTCGAGCAGTACTTC.

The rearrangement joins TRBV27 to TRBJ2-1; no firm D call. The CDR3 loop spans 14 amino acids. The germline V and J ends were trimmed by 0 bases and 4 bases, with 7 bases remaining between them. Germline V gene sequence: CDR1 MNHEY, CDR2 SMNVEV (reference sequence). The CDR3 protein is CASSLSYEYNEQFF. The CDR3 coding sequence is TGTGCCAGCAGTTTATCCTACGAATACAATGAGCAGTTCTTC.

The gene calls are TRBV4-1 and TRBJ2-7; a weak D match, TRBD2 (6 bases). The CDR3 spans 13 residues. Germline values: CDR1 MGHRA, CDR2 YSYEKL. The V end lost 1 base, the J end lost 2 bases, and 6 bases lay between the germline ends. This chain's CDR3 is CASSQGTTYEQYF. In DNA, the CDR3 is TGCGCCAGCAGCCAAGGGACTACCTACGAGCAGTACTTC.

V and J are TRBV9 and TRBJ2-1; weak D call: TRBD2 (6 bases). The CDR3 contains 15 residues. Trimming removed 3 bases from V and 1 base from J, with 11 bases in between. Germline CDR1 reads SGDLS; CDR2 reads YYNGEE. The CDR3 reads CASSGIGSSYNEQFF. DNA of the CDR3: TGTGCCAGCAGCGGTATCGGGAGTTCCTACAATGAGCAGTTCTTC.

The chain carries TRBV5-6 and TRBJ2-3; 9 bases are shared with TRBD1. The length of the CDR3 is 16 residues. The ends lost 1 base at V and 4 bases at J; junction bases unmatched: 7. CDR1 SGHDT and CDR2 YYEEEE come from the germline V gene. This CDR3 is CASSLITGGIADTQYF. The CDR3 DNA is TGTGCCAGCAGCTTGATTACAGGGGGCATCGCAGATACGCAGTATTTT.

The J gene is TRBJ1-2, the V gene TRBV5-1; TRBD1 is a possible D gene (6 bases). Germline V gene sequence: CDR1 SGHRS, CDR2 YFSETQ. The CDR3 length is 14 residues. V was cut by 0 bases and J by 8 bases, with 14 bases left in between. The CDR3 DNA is TGCGCCAGCAGCTTGGACAGGGCGTTGGAGGGCTACACCTTC. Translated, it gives CASSLDRALEGYTF.

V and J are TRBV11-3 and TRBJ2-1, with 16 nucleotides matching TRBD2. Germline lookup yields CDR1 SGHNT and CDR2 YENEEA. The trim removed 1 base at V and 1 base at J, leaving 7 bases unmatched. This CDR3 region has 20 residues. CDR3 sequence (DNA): TGTGCCAGCAGCTTAGGGGGACTAGCGGGAGGGCGCTGGTCCTACAATGAGCAGTTCTTC. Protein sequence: CASSLGGLAGGRWSYNEQFF.

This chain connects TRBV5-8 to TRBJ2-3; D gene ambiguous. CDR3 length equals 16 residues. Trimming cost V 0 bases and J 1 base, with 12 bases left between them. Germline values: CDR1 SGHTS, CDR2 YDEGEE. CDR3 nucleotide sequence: TGTGCCAGCAGCTTGGGTTTAATGTCGGGCACAGATACGCAGTATTTT. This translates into CASSLGLMSGTDTQYF.

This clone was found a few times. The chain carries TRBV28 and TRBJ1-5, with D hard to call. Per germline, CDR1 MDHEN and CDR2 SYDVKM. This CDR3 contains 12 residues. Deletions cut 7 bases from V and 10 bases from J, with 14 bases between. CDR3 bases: TGTGCCAGCAACCACGGCCCGGGACCCCAGCATTTT. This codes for CASNHGPGPQHF.

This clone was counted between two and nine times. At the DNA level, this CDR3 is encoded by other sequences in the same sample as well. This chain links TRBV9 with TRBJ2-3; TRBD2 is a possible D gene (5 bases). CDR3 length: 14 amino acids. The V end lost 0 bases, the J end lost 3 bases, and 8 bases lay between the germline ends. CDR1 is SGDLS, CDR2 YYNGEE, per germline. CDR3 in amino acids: CASSVDGVTDTQYF. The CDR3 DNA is TGTGCCAGCAGCGTAGACGGGGTAACAGATACGCAGTATTTT.

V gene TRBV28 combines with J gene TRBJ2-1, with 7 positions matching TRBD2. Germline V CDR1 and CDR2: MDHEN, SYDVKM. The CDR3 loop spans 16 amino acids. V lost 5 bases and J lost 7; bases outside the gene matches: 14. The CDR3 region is CASSLPGGGGKNEQFF. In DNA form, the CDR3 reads TGTGCCAGCAGTCTCCCGGGCGGCGGGGGAAAGAATGAGCAGTTCTTC.

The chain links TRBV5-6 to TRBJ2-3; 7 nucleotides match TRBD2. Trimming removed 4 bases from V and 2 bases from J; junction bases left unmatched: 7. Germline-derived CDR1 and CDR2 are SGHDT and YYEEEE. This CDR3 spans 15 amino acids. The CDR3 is CASSRLADNTDTQYF. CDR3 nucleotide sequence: TGTGCCAGCAGCAGGCTAGCGGATAACACAGATACGCAGTATTTT.

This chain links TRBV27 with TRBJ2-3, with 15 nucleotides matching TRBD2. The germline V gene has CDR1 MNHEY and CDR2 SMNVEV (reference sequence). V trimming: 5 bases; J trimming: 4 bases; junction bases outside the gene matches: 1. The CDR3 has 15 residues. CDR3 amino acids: CASSRTSGRADTQYF. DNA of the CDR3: TGTGCCAGCAGTCGGACTAGCGGGAGGGCAGATACGCAGTATTTT.

CDR3 bases: TGTGCCAGCAGCCGGGACAGGGGGGGGTATGGCTACACCTTC. As protein: CASSRDRGGYGYTF. The chain joins TRBV11-2 to TRBJ1-2, with 11 bases lining up with TRBD1. Germline V gene lookup returns CDR1 SGHAT and CDR2 FQNNGV. The CDR3 is 14 residues long. Trimming at V came to 5 bases and at J to 5 bases, leaving 4 bases not matched to a gene.

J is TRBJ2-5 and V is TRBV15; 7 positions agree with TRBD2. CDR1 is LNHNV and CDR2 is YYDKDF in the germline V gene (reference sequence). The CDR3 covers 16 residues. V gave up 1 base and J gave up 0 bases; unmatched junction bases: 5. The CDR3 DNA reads TGTGCCACCAGCAGAGGGGGGGGGACTCACCAAGAGACCCAGTACTTC. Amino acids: CATSRGGGTHQETQYF.

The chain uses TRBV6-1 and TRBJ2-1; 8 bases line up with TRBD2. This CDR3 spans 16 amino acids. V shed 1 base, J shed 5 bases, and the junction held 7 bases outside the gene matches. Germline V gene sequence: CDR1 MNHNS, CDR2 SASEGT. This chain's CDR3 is CASSEGAGGLNNEQFF. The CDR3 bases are TGTGCCAGCAGTGAAGGGGCGGGGGGCTTAAACAATGAGCAGTTCTTC.

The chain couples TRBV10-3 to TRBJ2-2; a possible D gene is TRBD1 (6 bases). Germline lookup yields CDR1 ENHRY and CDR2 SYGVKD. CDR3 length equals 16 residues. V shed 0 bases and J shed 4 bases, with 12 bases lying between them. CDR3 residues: CAISESGLGGTGELFF. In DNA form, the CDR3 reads TGTGCCATCAGTGAGTCTGGGCTAGGGGGCACCGGGGAGCTGTTTTTT.

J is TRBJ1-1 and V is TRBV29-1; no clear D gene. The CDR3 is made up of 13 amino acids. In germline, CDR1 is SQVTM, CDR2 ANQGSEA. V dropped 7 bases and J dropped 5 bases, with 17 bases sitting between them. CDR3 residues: CSATLDGGTEAFF. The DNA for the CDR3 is TGCAGCGCTACGTTGGATGGAGGGACTGAAGCTTTCTTT.

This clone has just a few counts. CDR3 protein: CASRPGQNYGYTF. CDR3 sequence (DNA): TGTGCCAGCAGACCGGGACAGAACTATGGCTACACCTTC. The chain employs TRBV28 and TRBJ1-2; 7 bases line up with TRBD1. The V segment lost 6 bases and the J segment 2 bases; nucleotides outside the gene matches: 3. The length of the CDR3 is 13 residues. Germline loops: CDR1 MDHEN, CDR2 SYDVKM.

The CDR3 DNA follows: TGTGCCAGCAGCAAACTAGCGGGAGGGCCCAGCGGGGAGCTGTTTTTT. Protein: CASSKLAGGPSGELFF. The chain is built from TRBV28 and TRBJ2-2; 13 bases are a match to TRBD2. The CDR3 length is 16 residues. Losses at the gene ends were 6 bases for V and 7 bases for J; bases not matched to a gene: 8. Germline loops: CDR1 MDHEN, CDR2 SYDVKM.

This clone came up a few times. CDR3 amino acids: CSVEGGQADTDTQYF. CDR3 nucleotide sequence: TGCAGCGTTGAAGGCGGGCAAGCGGACACAGATACGCAGTATTTT. This sequence joins TRBV29-1 and TRBJ2-3; possibly TRBD2 for D (5 bases). The germline V gene has CDR1 SQVTM and CDR2 ANQGSEA. The CDR3 is 15 amino acids. The V end lost 1 base, the J end lost 2 bases, and 13 bases lay between the germline ends.

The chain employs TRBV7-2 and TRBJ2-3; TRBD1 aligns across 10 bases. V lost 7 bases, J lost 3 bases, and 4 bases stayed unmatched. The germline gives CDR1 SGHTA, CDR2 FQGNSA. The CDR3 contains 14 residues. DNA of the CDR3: TGTGCCAGCACCCCGGGACAGGGGACAGATACGCAGTATTTT. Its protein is CASTPGQGTDTQYF.

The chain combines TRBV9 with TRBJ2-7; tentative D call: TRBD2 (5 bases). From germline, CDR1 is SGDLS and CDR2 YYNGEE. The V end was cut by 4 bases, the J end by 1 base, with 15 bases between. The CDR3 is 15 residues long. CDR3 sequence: CASSLGPAASYEQYF. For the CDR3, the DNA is TGTGCCAGCAGCTTAGGGCCAGCGGCTTCCTACGAGCAGTACTTC.

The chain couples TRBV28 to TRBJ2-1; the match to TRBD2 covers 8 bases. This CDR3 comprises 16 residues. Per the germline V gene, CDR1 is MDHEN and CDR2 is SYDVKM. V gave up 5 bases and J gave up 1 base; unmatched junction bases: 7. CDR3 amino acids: CASSPREGRSYNEQFF. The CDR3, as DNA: TGTGCCAGCAGTCCTCGGGAGGGCCGGTCCTACAATGAGCAGTTCTTC.